This T cell receptor beta chain was profiled in a study of T-cell reconstitution after alpha-beta-depleted transplantation in children. TCRbeta library construction was performed incorporating unique molecular identifiers. TCRdb recomputed calls from the PCR reads with MiXCR, one row per CDR3 protein. In the table there are some 600,000 distinct CDR3 sequences, approximately 15% of which are singletons. The table lists this clonotype with many counts. V shed 1 base and J shed 6 bases, with 19 bases lying between them. The CDR3 covers 15 residues. CDR1 and CDR2 from the germline V gene are DFQATT and SNEGSKA (reference sequence).

The chain is built from TRBV20-1 and TRBJ2-7, with D tentatively TRBD2 (7 bases). The source was PBMCs from the stem cell graft donor, collected from the stem cell graft. The receptor was isolated from a human donor who donated a stem cell graft to a child with acute myeloid leukemia. CDR3 nucleotide sequence: TGCAGTGCTAGAGGGGTTCGCGCGGGGGCCGCCGAGCAGTACTTC. This codes for CSARGVRAGAAEQYF.